The next 29 T cell receptor beta chains were all read from a single sample in a study of blood T cell repertoires in COVID-19. The method was immunoSEQ multiplex PCR; TCRdb's version includes in-frame clones alone and lacks a portion of them. The sample includes a few hundred thousand clones, around 90% seen only once; the top ten take approximately 0.98%. The sequenced sample was peripheral blood. The receptor source for this set is a woman aged 40 to 49 with COVID-19, enrolled during active disease.

The chain couples TRBV18 to TRBJ2-2, with D maybe TRBD1 (6 bases). Germline assignment: CDR1 KGHSH and CDR2 LQKENI. The CDR3 is 15 amino acids. Trimming shortened V by 5 bases and J by 2 bases, and 12 bases separated the two germline ends. The CDR3 region has the DNA TGTGCCAGCTCAGGGGGCGTCGGTAACACCGGGGAGCTGTTTTTT. Its translation: CASSGGVGNTGELFF.

This chain uses TRBV10-3 with TRBJ2-2, with D perhaps TRBD2 (5 bases). Germline V CDR1 and CDR2: ENHRY, SYGVKD. CDR3 length: 16 amino acids. Trimming removed 0 bases at V and 6 bases at J, with 14 bases between. The CDR3 DNA is TGTGCCATCAGTGAGTCGATCGGGGTATCGGCCGGGGAGCTGTTTTTT. Amino acids: CAISESIGVSAGELFF.

The chain has TRBV18 and TRBJ1-1, with D uncertain. V was cut by 0 bases and J by 2 bases, with 7 bases left in between. The CDR3 has 14 residues. Germline assignment: CDR1 KGHSH and CDR2 LQKENI. The CDR3 spells CASSPPNSNTEAFF. DNA for the CDR3: TGTGCCAGCTCACCACCAAACAGTAACACTGAAGCTTTCTTT.

J is TRBJ2-5 and V is TRBV7-3; 10 positions agree with TRBD2. The CDR3 extends over 19 amino acids. V shed 5 bases and J 5 bases; nucleotides not matched to a gene: 20. From germline, CDR1 is SGHTA and CDR2 FQGTGA. The CDR3 DNA is TGTGCCAGCAGCCCCATCGGTCGGGCTAGCGGGAGTGTTCGGGAGACCCAGTACTTC. Encoded protein: CASSPIGRASGSVRETQYF. Based on the CDR3 plus reference TRBV7-3 and TRBJ2-5, the full variable domain is GAGVSQTPSNKVTEKGKYVELRCDPISGHTALYWYRQSLGQGPEFLIYFQGTGAADDSGLPNDRFFAVRPEGSVSTLKIQRTERGDSAVYLCASSPIGRASGSVRETQYFGPGTRLLVL.

In DNA form, the CDR3 reads TGTGCCAGCAGTTACGGGGAGGGATGGATGAACACTGAAGCTTTCTTT. Its translation: CASSYGEGWMNTEAFF. The chain recombines TRBV6-5 with TRBJ1-1; D is unresolved. This CDR3 spans 16 amino acids. Germline CDR1 and CDR2: MNHEY and SVGAGI. V was clipped by 2 bases and J by 0 bases, with 13 bases between them.

This chain joins TRBV3-1 (or the pseudogene TRBV3-2) and TRBJ2-7, with 7 bases lining up with TRBD1. CDR3 size: 14 residues. Trimming removed 5 bases from V and 5 bases from J; junction bases left unmatched: 9. CDR1 is LGHDT, CDR2 YNNKEL, per germline (reference sequence). CDR3 loop: CASSSRQGGNEQYF. The CDR3 DNA sequence: TGTGCCAGCAGCTCTCGACAGGGCGGCAACGAGCAGTACTTC.

The CDR3 region is CASSPESGAPFSGANVLTF. The CDR3 DNA reads as TGCGCCAGCAGTCCTGAATCAGGGGCCCCTTTCTCTGGGGCCAACGTCCTGACTTTC. The J gene is TRBJ2-6, the V gene TRBV5-1; the D gene is possibly TRBD1 (6 bases). Germline CDR1 is SGHRS and CDR2 is YFSETQ. The CDR3 totals 19 residues. The germline V and J ends were trimmed by 5 bases and 0 bases, with 21 bases remaining between them.

V is TRBV19 and J is TRBJ1-2; D is possibly TRBD1 (6 bases). Germline CDR1 and CDR2: LNHDA and SQIVND (reference sequence). CDR3 length equals 15 residues. V lost 6 bases to trimming and J lost 8 bases, with 22 bases between them. The CDR3 here is CASSRRTVREAGYTF. The CDR3 DNA reads as TGTGCCAGTAGCCGACGGACAGTTCGGGAGGCGGGCTACACCTTC.

The chain employs TRBV5-1 and TRBJ1-1; unclear D gene. The CDR3 has 14 residues. With 4 bases removed from V and 5 bases from J, the gap between germline ends came to 15 bases. Germline lookup yields CDR1 SGHRS and CDR2 YFSETQ. The CDR3 sequence: CASSPSGRATEAFF. For the CDR3, the DNA is TGCGCCAGCAGCCCCAGCGGGAGGGCTACTGAAGCTTTCTTT. The full variable domain, with the rest looked up from reference TRBV5-1 and TRBJ1-1, is KAGVTQTPRYLIKTRGQQVTLSCSPISGHRSVSWYQQTPGQGLQFLFEYFSETQRNKGNFPGRFSGRQFSNSRSEMNVSTLELGDSALYLCASSPSGRATEAFFGQGTRLTVV.

This clone appeared a few times. V and J are TRBV11-3 and TRBJ1-1; possible D gene TRBD1, 5 bases. CDR3 length equals 13 residues. Germline V gives CDR1 SGHNT, CDR2 YENEEA. Trimming removed 6 bases from V and 1 base from J, with 9 bases in between. The DNA for the CDR3 is TGTGCCAGCAGTGTCGACAGGAACACTGAAGCTTTCTTT. It codes for CASSVDRNTEAFF.

The chain joins TRBV4-3 to TRBJ1-2; perhaps TRBD1 as D (5 bases). The CDR3 extends over 15 amino acids. V dropped 0 bases and J dropped 4 bases, with 12 bases sitting between them. From germline, CDR1 is LGHNA and CDR2 YSLEER. DNA for the CDR3: TGCGCCAGCAGCCAAGATGGAAGGGGAACCTATGGCTACACCTTC. As protein: CASSQDGRGTYGYTF.

The chain employs TRBV4-3 and TRBJ1-3; TRBD1 matches 7 bases. Germline V lookup: CDR1 LGHNA, CDR2 YSLEER. This CDR3 spans 17 amino acids. The ends lost 2 bases at V and 0 bases at J; junction bases unmatched: 7. The CDR3 DNA reads TGCGCCAGCAGCCAACGGACAGGCGCGGGCTCTGGAAACACCATATATTTT. Amino acids: CASSQRTGAGSGNTIYF.

The chain joins TRBV6-5 to TRBJ2-7; D remains unclear. The V end lost 5 bases, the J end lost 4 bases, and 6 bases lay between the germline ends. Germline V lookup: CDR1 MNHEY, CDR2 SVGAGI. This CDR3 comprises 11 residues. The CDR3 sequence: CASSNLYEQYF. For the CDR3, the DNA is TGTGCCAGCAGTAATCTTTACGAGCAGTACTTC.

As DNA, the CDR3 is TGTGCCAGTAATCCCGGATCGGGGGTATGGGCCAAAAACATTCAGTACTTC. It translates to CASNPGSGVWAKNIQYF. The J gene is TRBJ2-4, the V gene TRBV19; D possibly corresponds to TRBD2 (6 bases). Trimming cost V 7 bases and J 1 base, with 20 bases left between them. This CDR3 is 17 amino acids long. Germline CDR1 LNHDA, CDR2 SQIVND (reference sequence).

This sequence joins TRBV14 and TRBJ2-3; perhaps TRBD1 as D (6 bases). Germline values: CDR1 SGHDN, CDR2 FVKESK. This CDR3 contains 20 residues. V was clipped by 2 bases and J by 0 bases, with 24 bases between them. The CDR3 loop is CASSQLRAPDRTFSTDTQYF. The CDR3 nucleotides read TGTGCCAGCAGCCAACTCCGGGCCCCCGACAGGACCTTTAGCACAGATACGCAGTATTTT.

This chain uses TRBV24-1 with TRBJ2-2; D possibly corresponds to TRBD2 (5 bases). CDR3 size: 17 residues. Germline V gene data show CDR1 as KGHDR and CDR2 as SFDVKD. The V and J ends lost 2 bases and 4 bases respectively, with 16 bases between them. The CDR3 DNA reads TGTGCCACCAGTGATTCCCAACGGGCAGGAGGCACCGGGGAGCTGTTTTTT. As protein: CATSDSQRAGGTGELFF.

The chain is built from TRBV10-1 and TRBJ2-7, with 13 bases identical to TRBD2. The ends lost 4 bases at V and 4 bases at J; junction bases unmatched: 13. This CDR3 has 18 residues. The germline V gene has CDR1 WNHNN and CDR2 SYGVQD (reference sequence). The CDR3 here is CASSASIRLAGGVYEQYF. As DNA, the CDR3 is TGCGCCAGCAGTGCATCTATAAGACTAGCGGGAGGAGTATACGAGCAGTACTTC.

In its sample, this clone was seen a few times. The chain is built from TRBV3-1 (or the pseudogene TRBV3-2) and TRBJ1-5; D is perhaps TRBD1 (5 bases). CDR1 is LGHDT, CDR2 YNNKEL, per germline (reference sequence). V lost 4 bases, J lost 0 bases, and 13 bases lay in between. The CDR3 is 16 residues long. CDR3 residues: CASSLGTPGSNQPQHF. CDR3 sequence (DNA): TGTGCCAGCAGCCTAGGGACTCCCGGTAGCAATCAGCCCCAGCATTTT.

The chain is built from TRBV27 and TRBJ2-3; 9 bases fit TRBD2. The CDR3 sequence is 13 residues long. J was trimmed by 14 bases and V by 3 bases; bases with no gene match: 9. The germline CDR1 and CDR2 sequences are MNHEY and SMNVEV (reference sequence). The CDR3 DNA reads as TGTGCCAGCAGTTTCCGTAGCGGGGGTATGTGGTATTTT. Amino acid sequence: CASSFRSGGMWYF.

This chain connects TRBV7-2 to TRBJ2-2; D remains ambiguous. There are 15 residues in the CDR3. Germline CDR1 and CDR2: SGHTA and FQGNSA. Between the trimmed V and J ends, which lost 0 bases and 7 bases, there was a span of 12 bases. Written as DNA, the CDR3 is TGTGCCAGCAGCTTAGCGCCTAGGTTGGTCGGGGAGCTGTTTTTT. Its translation: CASSLAPRLVGELFF. Based on the CDR3 plus reference TRBV7-2 and TRBJ2-2, the full variable domain is GAGVSQSPSNKVTEKGKDVELRCDPISGHTALYWYRQSLGQGLEFLIYFQGNSAPDKSGLPSDRFSAERTGGSVSTLTIQRTQQEDSAVYLCASSLAPRLVGELFFGEGSRLTVL.

The chain has TRBV18 and TRBJ1-6; D is possibly TRBD1 (5 bases). The CDR3 has 14 residues. Trimming shortened V by 6 bases and J by 6 bases, and 12 bases separated the two germline ends. The germline CDR1 and CDR2 sequences are KGHSH and LQKENI. The CDR3 bases are TGTGCCAGCTCCCAGACAGATTCTAATTCACCCCTCCACTTT. Translating gives CASSQTDSNSPLHF.

This clone was recorded only once. The rearrangement links TRBV15 to TRBJ2-2; TRBD2 might be the D (6 bases). CDR3 length: 14 residues. The V and J ends lost 0 bases and 7 bases respectively, with 9 bases between them. The V gene's germline CDR1 is LNHNV and CDR2 YYDKDF (reference sequence). The CDR3: CATSRDFGGGELFF. The CDR3 region has the DNA TGTGCCACCAGCAGAGATTTCGGGGGCGGGGAGCTGTTTTTT.

The chain links TRBV19 to TRBJ2-1, with 7 bases identical to TRBD2. The CDR3 is 15 amino acids. V trimming: 8 bases; J trimming: 0 bases; junction bases outside the gene matches: 7. CDR1 is LNHDA and CDR2 is SQIVND in the germline V gene (reference sequence). CDR3 in DNA: TGTGCCAGTGCTATCGGGGGGAGCTCCTACAATGAGCAGTTCTTC. As protein: CASAIGGSSYNEQFF. Complete variable domain (other parts from reference TRBV19 and TRBJ2-1): DGGITQSPKYLFRKEGQNVTLSCEQNLNHDAMYWYRQDPGQGLRLIYYSQIVNDFQKGDIAEGYSVSREKKESFPLTVTSAQKNPTAFYLCASAIGGSSYNEQFFGPGTRLTVL.

The chain uses TRBV28 and TRBJ2-7; weak D call: TRBD2 (6 bases). Trimming took 8 bases from V and 0 from J, leaving 17 bases between them. This CDR3 is 15 amino acids long. Germline CDR1 is MDHEN and CDR2 is SYDVKM. The CDR3 sequence: CASSLWQTSSYEQYF. The CDR3 DNA follows: TGTGCCAGCTCCCTCTGGCAGACTAGCTCCTACGAGCAGTACTTC.

Comment on this clone: The germline gene is not matched at one end of the junction; a read error may be the cause. The rearrangement uses TRBV4-3 and TRBJ1-6; 8 bases are shared with TRBD1. The germline gives CDR1 LGHNA, CDR2 YSLEER. This CDR3 is 17 amino acids long. The CDR3 DNA sequence: TGCGCCAGCAGTCAGGCTAATACAGGGGGACGAAATTCCCCCCTCCACTTT. This gives the protein CASSQANTGGRNSPLHF.

This clone was recorded only once. The genes are TRBV29-1 and TRBJ1-2; D is uncertain. The CDR3 contains 16 residues. Germline V gene data show CDR1 as SQVTM and CDR2 as ANQGSEA. Trimming took 3 bases from V and 5 from J, leaving 22 bases between them. CDR3 nucleotide sequence: TGCAGCGTTGAGCGAGCCACACTAGGTTCAAATTATGGCTACACCTTC. Protein: CSVERATLGSNYGYTF.

The genes are TRBV19 and TRBJ1-1; D remains unclear. CDR1 LNHDA and CDR2 SQIVND come from the germline V gene (reference sequence). Between the trimmed V and J ends, which lost 6 bases and 2 bases, there was a span of 13 bases. The CDR3 runs 14 residues. The CDR3 here is CASRVPGRNTEAFF. The CDR3 DNA reads as TGTGCCAGTAGAGTACCCGGGAGAAACACTGAAGCTTTCTTT. The full variable domain, rest sourced from reference TRBV19 and TRBJ1-1, is DGGITQSPKYLFRKEGQNVTLSCEQNLNHDAMYWYRQDPGQGLRLIYYSQIVNDFQKGDIAEGYSVSREKKESFPLTVTSAQKNPTAFYLCASRVPGRNTEAFFGQGTRLTVV.

The rearrangement uses TRBV6-2 or TRBV6-3 and TRBJ1-5; D perhaps matches TRBD1 (5 bases). V lost 4 bases, J lost 3 bases, and 19 bases lay in between. There are 17 residues in the CDR3. Germline V gene data show CDR1 as MNHEY and CDR2 as SVGEGT. CDR3 loop: CASSSPGGTLANQPQHF. For the CDR3, the DNA is TGTGCCAGCAGTTCCCCTGGCGGGACCCTTGCCAATCAGCCCCAGCATTTT.

J is TRBJ1-3 and V is TRBV4-1, with no clear D. Germline assignment: CDR1 MGHRA and CDR2 YSYEKL. CDR3 length: 18 amino acids. V lost 0 bases and J lost 0, with 15 bases in between. CDR3 amino acids: CASSQDLKQSLSGNTIYF. In nucleotides, the CDR3 is TGCGCCAGCAGCCAAGATTTAAAACAGTCCCTCTCTGGAAACACCATATATTTT.